This section outlines one TCR beta chain sequence together with its context. Its antigen is undetermined. This sample's RNA came from whole unsorted tissue. Distant lung tissue was collected more than 3 cm away from the tumor edge. Trimming took 1 base from V and 7 from J; bases not matched to a gene: 8. The CDR3 runs 16 residues. The germline V gene encodes CDR1 SGHDN and CDR2 FVKESK. The library came from three nested PCR rounds adapted from ARM-PCR protocols. TCRdb independently ran MiXCR on the multiplex PCR reads; one entry per CDR3 protein. This sample carries approximately 66,000 distinct CDR3 sequences, about 56% of them seen once, and the ten largest clones take roughly a third. This entry is derived from a study of tumor and adjacent non-tumor tissue in lung cancer. Study-level background: There were 12 adenocarcinoma, a couple of squamous cell carcinoma and 1 small cell lung cancer cases. On average, productive TCRbeta reads reached 4 million to 5 million per sample. General observations from the study: Tumor tissue had significantly higher TCR diversity than normal lung. Tumor repertoires had a smaller top 100 clone share than normal lung.

The rearrangement joins TRBV14 to TRBJ2-4, with 9 bases that match TRBD2. The sequencing sample was made of distant non-tumor lung tissue. The receptor was derived from a man between 65 and 80 years old with non-small cell lung cancer. CDR3 sequence reads: CASSQGGGGDKNIQYF. CDR3 sequence (DNA): TGTGCCAGCAGCCAAGGCGGGGGGGGAGACAAGAACATTCAGTACTTC.